The 9 T cell receptor beta chains presented below share a single source sample, sequenced in a study of cytomegalovirus exposure and HLA in healthy donors. Vbeta (60) and Jbeta (13) primers were used in the PCR. The assay was immunoSEQ multiplex PCR, and TCRdb's table has in-frame clones only and misses some. This sample's clone table lists about 30,000 clones. Material for sequencing was PBMCs. Source of these receptors: a female donor in good health and CMV-seronegative.

The J gene is TRBJ2-5, the V gene TRBV10-3, with 8 bases lining up with TRBD2. The germline gives CDR1 ENHRY, CDR2 SYGVKD. CDR3 length equals 15 residues. After removal of 3 bases from V and 2 bases from J, the junction contained 5 bases not matched to a gene. This CDR3 reads CAISESGGPQETQYF. CDR3 nucleotide sequence: TGTGCCATCAGTGAATCGGGGGGGCCTCAAGAGACCCAGTACTTC.

This rearrangement joins TRBV28 to TRBJ2-4; D remains unclear. V lost 5 bases and J 0 bases, leaving 14 bases between the germline ends. The germline CDR1 and CDR2 sequences are MDHEN and SYDVKM. This CDR3 is built from 16 residues. The CDR3 here is CASSPNIILAKNIQYF. The CDR3, as DNA: TGTGCCAGCAGTCCCAATATCATACTAGCCAAAAACATTCAGTACTTC.

The CDR3 spells CASSGGEGSPLHF. The CDR3 DNA is TGTGCCAGCAGCGGGGGGGAGGGTTCACCCCTCCACTTT. The chain uses TRBV7-6 and TRBJ1-6, with a weak D call TRBD1 (5 bases). V was cut by 5 bases and J by 9 bases, with 11 bases left in between. From germline, CDR1 is SGHVS and CDR2 FNYEAQ. This CDR3 is built from 13 residues.

This rearrangement joins TRBV30 to TRBJ1-3; 8 bases align to TRBD1. The CDR3 covers 15 residues. Germline V gives CDR1 GTSNPN, CDR2 SVGIG (reference sequence). With 2 bases clipped from V and 2 bases from J, the junction kept 5 bases outside the gene matches. The CDR3: CAWSLTGGAGNTIYF. CDR3 DNA: TGTGCCTGGAGTTTAACAGGGGGAGCTGGAAACACCATATATTTT.

The V and J genes are TRBV5-6 and TRBJ2-2, with a possible D match to TRBD1 (6 bases). Germline assignment: CDR1 SGHDT and CDR2 YYEEEE. V lost 7 bases and J lost 0, with 22 bases in between. The CDR3 covers 18 residues. This chain's CDR3 is CASCSNPGHNSNTGELFF. In DNA, the CDR3 is TGTGCCAGCTGTTCAAATCCGGGACACAACTCGAACACCGGGGAGCTGTTTTTT.

V is TRBV27 and J is TRBJ2-6; 7 nucleotides agree with TRBD1. The V gene end was trimmed by 3 bases and the J gene end by 6 bases; junction bases not matched to a gene: 11. From germline, CDR1 is MNHEY and CDR2 SMNVEV (reference sequence). CDR3 length: 17 amino acids. CDR3 sequence reads: CASSLERQGRVANVLTF. The CDR3 DNA follows: TGTGCCAGCAGTTTGGAACGACAGGGACGAGTGGCCAACGTCCTGACTTTC.

The rearrangement joins TRBV5-8 to TRBJ2-5, with D perhaps TRBD1 (5 bases). With the DNA end fitting TRBJ2-7 better, the J assignment may be wrong. Germline-derived CDR1 and CDR2 are SGHTS and YDEGEE. The CDR3 covers 16 residues. CDR3 region: CASTFGAGPPSYEQYF. The CDR3 DNA reads TGTGCCAGCACCTTTGGGGCAGGGCCCCCATCCTACGAGCAGTACTTC.

This chain links TRBV25-1 with TRBJ1-6; no definite D call. The germline V gene encodes CDR1 MGHDK and CDR2 SYGVNS. V was trimmed by 3 bases and J by 4 bases, leaving 10 bases between them. The CDR3 has 15 amino acids. The CDR3 spells CASSDSGYYNSPLHF. CDR3 bases: TGTGCCAGCAGTGATTCGGGGTATTATAATTCACCCCTCCACTTT.

V usage is TRBV4-3 and J usage is TRBJ1-1; D is ambiguous. The CDR3 extends over 15 amino acids. Germline V gene data show CDR1 as LGHNA and CDR2 as YSLEER. The ends were cut back, 4 bases at V and 1 base at J, with 13 bases in the middle. The CDR3 here is CASSLRERGNTEAFF. The CDR3 DNA is TGCGCCAGCAGCCTTAGAGAGCGAGGGAACACTGAAGCTTTCTTT.